These 13 T cell receptor beta chains were all obtained from the same sample, sequenced in a study of T cells after yellow fever vaccination. TCRdb used MiXCR to reprocess the 5' RACE reads, holding one entry per CDR3 protein. The sample records about 300,000 distinct CDR3 sequences, less than 9.5% being singletons. The sample here was CD4+ T cells sorted from PBMCs, taken 5 days after the yellow fever booster vaccination. These receptors all stem from a young man who received the YFV17D yellow fever vaccine.

This clonotype was recorded at least ten times. This chain joins TRBV5-1 and TRBJ2-5, with D possibly being TRBD1 (6 bases). Trimming took off 1 base at V and 0 bases at J, with 10 bases between the two ends. Germline V lookup: CDR1 SGHRS, CDR2 YFSETQ. This CDR3 has 15 residues. Written as DNA, the CDR3 is TGCGCCAGCAGCTTGTCGGGACAAAACCAAGAGACCCAGTACTTC. Its protein product is CASSLSGQNQETQYF.

The J gene is TRBJ2-7, the V gene TRBV4-1; 7 nucleotides agree with TRBD1. Per germline, CDR1 MGHRA and CDR2 YSYEKL. J lost 2 bases, V lost 4 bases, and 8 bases had no gene match. The CDR3 is made up of 15 amino acids. For the CDR3, the DNA is TGCGCCAGCAGCCTCCAACAGGGGACCCCCTACGAGCAGTACTTC. Translating gives CASSLQQGTPYEQYF.

This clonotype was seen only a few times. The chain is built from TRBV6-2 or TRBV6-3 and TRBJ2-7; 12 nucleotides match TRBD2. The trim removed 4 bases at V and 1 base at J, leaving 8 bases unmatched. The germline V gene encodes CDR1 MNHEY and CDR2 SVGEGT. The CDR3 contains 17 residues. In DNA form, the CDR3 reads TGTGCCAGCAGTTCCCTCACTAGCGGGGGGATTTCCTACGAGCAGTACTTC. Amino acids: CASSSLTSGGISYEQYF.

The CDR3 sequence: CASSLGGAEETQYF. The CDR3 DNA sequence: TGTGCCAGCAGCTTAGGGGGGGCAGAGGAGACCCAGTACTTC. The rearrangement uses TRBV7-2 and TRBJ2-5; TRBD1 or TRBD2 may be the D gene (6 bases each). Germline V CDR1 and CDR2: SGHTA, FQGNSA. V shed 1 base and J shed 5 bases, with 11 bases lying between them. This CDR3 comprises 14 residues.

In its sample, this clonotype was seen many times. This chain uses TRBV5-1 with TRBJ2-2, with D unresolved. Trimming took 0 bases from V and 7 from J, leaving 19 bases between them. Per the germline V gene, CDR1 is SGHRS and CDR2 is YFSETQ. The CDR3 is made up of 17 amino acids. The DNA for the CDR3 is TGCGCCAGCAGCTTGGCCGGAGTGCTCCGAAGTAGCGGGGAGCTGTTTTTT. This translates into CASSLAGVLRSSGELFF. The full variable domain, its missing parts supplied by reference TRBV5-1 and TRBJ2-2, is KAGVTQTPRYLIKTRGQQVTLSCSPISGHRSVSWYQQTPGQGLQFLFEYFSETQRNKGNFPGRFSGRQFSNSRSEMNVSTLELGDSALYLCASSLAGVLRSSGELFFGEGSRLTVL.

This clonotype was counted only a few times. The rearrangement joins TRBV6-5 to TRBJ2-5; D not resolved. CDR3 size: 15 residues. Germline lookup yields CDR1 MNHEY and CDR2 SVGAGI. Trimming left V 0 bases short and J 0 bases short, with 8 bases between. DNA for the CDR3: TGTGCCAGCAGTTACTCGACGGATCACCAAGAGACCCAGTACTTC. Translated: CASSYSTDHQETQYF.

This clonotype was recorded a few times. The rearrangement joins TRBV11-2 to TRBJ2-7; possible D gene TRBD1, 6 bases. Trimming removed 2 bases from V and 7 bases from J, with 9 bases in between. CDR1 is SGHAT and CDR2 is FQNNGV in the germline V gene. The CDR3 has 12 amino acids. CDR3 loop: CASSLTQGEQYV. CDR3 nucleotides: TGTGCCAGCAGCTTAACGCAGGGGGAGCAGTACGTC.

This clonotype has more than one count but fewer than ten. The V call is TRBV20-1, the J call TRBJ2-5; D tentatively fits TRBD1 or TRBD2 (5 bases each). From germline, CDR1 is DFQATT and CDR2 SNEGSKA (reference sequence). The CDR3 consists of 13 residues. With 0 bases removed from V and 5 bases from J, the gap between germline ends came to 10 bases. CDR3 in amino acids: CSAREGVRETQYF. CDR3 nucleotide sequence: TGCAGTGCTAGAGAGGGGGTCAGGGAGACCCAGTACTTC.

The V and J genes are TRBV7-2 and TRBJ1-5; 8 nucleotides line up with TRBD1. V gave up 5 bases and J gave up 0 bases; unmatched junction bases: 12. CDR3 length: 18 amino acids. The V gene's germline CDR1 is SGHTA and CDR2 FQGNSA. CDR3 DNA sequence: TGTGCCAGCAGCCCGGGCACAGGGGGACTCAATAGCAATCAGCCCCAGCATTTT. Its protein is CASSPGTGGLNSNQPQHF. Drawing the rest from reference TRBV7-2 and TRBJ1-5, the complete variable domain is GAGVSQSPSNKVTEKGKDVELRCDPISGHTALYWYRQSLGQGLEFLIYFQGNSAPDKSGLPSDRFSAERTGGSVSTLTIQRTQQEDSAVYLCASSPGTGGLNSNQPQHFGDGTRLSIL.

This clonotype was detected a few times. V gene TRBV4-3 combines with J gene TRBJ2-3, with 9 bases that match TRBD2. The CDR3 sequence is 15 residues long. CDR1 is LGHNA, CDR2 YSLEER, per germline. With 5 bases clipped from V and 4 bases from J, the junction kept 7 bases outside the gene matches. CDR3: CASSKGGGAPDTQYF. The CDR3 coding sequence is TGCGCCAGCAGCAAGGGCGGGGGGGCCCCAGATACGCAGTATTTT.

The chain uses TRBV6-2 or TRBV6-3 and TRBJ1-6; TRBD1 matches 7 bases. Unmatched junction bases numbered 9, after V lost 2 bases and J lost 5 bases. Germline V lookup: CDR1 MNHEY, CDR2 SVGEGT. The CDR3 consists of 17 residues. CDR3 loop: CASSYALTGMDNSPLHF. The CDR3 DNA reads TGTGCCAGCAGTTACGCATTGACAGGGATGGATAATTCACCCCTCCACTTT.

This clonotype was seen only a few times. The chain carries TRBV20-1 and TRBJ2-5, with D maybe TRBD2 (6 bases). CDR1 and CDR2 (germline): DFQATT, SNEGSKA (reference sequence). V lost 6 bases, J lost 1 base, and 12 bases lay in between. The CDR3 has 13 residues. The DNA of the CDR3 is TGCAGTGCCCGCCACGGGGGCCAAGAGACCCAGTACTTC. Residues: CSARHGGQETQYF.

The genes are TRBV6-6 and TRBJ2-1; D is possibly TRBD1 or TRBD2 (5 bases each). The CDR3 loop spans 15 amino acids. The V gene's germline CDR1 is MNHNY and CDR2 SVGAGI (reference sequence). Trimming cost V 5 bases and J 6 bases, with 17 bases left between them. In DNA form, the CDR3 reads TGTGCCAGCAGTACAGCAAGCAGTGGGGGCAATGAGCAGTTCTTC. This codes for CASSTASSGGNEQFF.